The 30 T cell receptor beta chains reported below all come from one sample, sequenced in a study of T cell responses to AZD1222 COVID-19 vaccine. Using immunoSEQ multiplex PCR, the repertoire was profiled, and TCRdb retains in-frame clones only, with some absent. The table includes nearly 95,000 clones, roughly 90% detected once. This specimen was peripheral blood, taken on day 0 of AZD1222 vaccination. The receptors were gathered from an adult in good health.

The rearrangement uses TRBV4-1 and TRBJ1-4; 8 bases fit TRBD1. The CDR3 totals 15 residues. J gave up 8 bases and V 1 base, and 6 bases lay outside the gene matches. Per the germline V gene, CDR1 is MGHRA and CDR2 is YSYEKL. CDR3 sequence (DNA): TGCGCCAGCAGCCAAGCGGACAGGGTACAAGAAAAACTGTTTTTT. Protein sequence: CASSQADRVQEKLFF.

V and J are TRBV5-1 and TRBJ1-1; unclear D gene. From germline, CDR1 is SGHRS and CDR2 YFSETQ. The V end was cut by 1 base, the J end by 3 bases, with 10 bases between. This CDR3 is built from 14 residues. The CDR3 loop reads CASSLKGVDTEAFF. The CDR3 DNA reads TGCGCCAGCAGCTTGAAGGGTGTTGACACTGAAGCTTTCTTT.

The chain is built from TRBV12-3 or TRBV12-4 and TRBJ1-2; tentative D call: TRBD1 (5 bases). The CDR3 totals 13 residues. Trimming stripped 5 bases from V and 4 bases from J, with 11 bases between. CDR3 sequence: CASSIGVFYGYTF. In nucleotides, the CDR3 is TGTGCCAGCAGTATAGGGGTATTCTATGGCTACACCTTC.

The J gene is TRBJ2-5, the V gene TRBV5-8, with D possibly matching TRBD2 (6 bases). This CDR3 is built from 13 residues. CDR1 is SGHTS and CDR2 is YDEGEE in the germline V gene. Trimming left V 1 base short and J 4 bases short, with 8 bases between. The CDR3 DNA is TGTGCCAGCAGCTTGCAGGGAGGAGAGACCCAGTACTTC. Encoded protein: CASSLQGGETQYF.

The chain employs TRBV23-1 and TRBJ1-5; the match to TRBD1 covers 9 bases. TRBV23-1 is identified as an open reading frame with a role that is uncertain. V shed 0 bases and J 6 bases; nucleotides not matched to a gene: 30. The CDR3 sequence is 24 residues long. The CDR3 sequence: CASSQSREDPRGSATGGSGQPQHF. CDR3 in DNA: TGCGCCAGCAGTCAATCTAGGGAGGACCCCCGGGGTAGTGCGACAGGGGGATCGGGTCAGCCCCAGCATTTT.

This clone appeared once. The rearrangement joins TRBV18 to TRBJ1-1, with D possibly TRBD1 on 5 matching bases. The V end lost 3 bases, the J end lost 4 bases, and 9 bases lay between the germline ends. The CDR3 contains 13 residues. CDR1 and CDR2 (germline): KGHSH, LQKENI. In DNA, the CDR3 is TGTGCCAGCTCACCCGGGACTCCCACTGAAGCTTTCTTT. Translated: CASSPGTPTEAFF.

The chain carries TRBV6-2 or TRBV6-3 and TRBJ1-3; unclear D gene. The germline V gene has CDR1 MNHEY and CDR2 SVGEGT. With 6 bases removed from V and 0 bases from J, the gap between germline ends came to 12 bases. The length of the CDR3 is 15 residues. CDR3 DNA: TGTGCCAGCAGCCCGGACGGGAACTCTGGAAACACCATATATTTT. Its translation: CASSPDGNSGNTIYF.

V usage is TRBV7-9 and J usage is TRBJ2-6; the D gene could be TRBD1 or TRBD2 (5 bases each). The CDR3 length is 17 residues. With 1 base removed from V and 0 bases from J, the gap between germline ends came to 10 bases. Per germline, CDR1 SEHNR and CDR2 FQNEAQ (reference sequence). The CDR3: CASSLVGDPSGANVLTF. The CDR3 coding sequence is TGTGCCAGCAGCTTAGTGGGGGATCCCTCTGGGGCCAACGTCCTGACTTTC.

The CDR3 here is CASSVTTNTEAFF. DNA for the CDR3: TGTGCCAGCAGCGTAACAACGAACACTGAAGCTTTCTTT. The chain is built from TRBV9 and TRBJ1-1, with D unclear. The CDR3 is 13 amino acids. Per germline, CDR1 SGDLS and CDR2 YYNGEE. V was cut by 1 base and J by 1 base, with 5 bases left in between.

This clone was detected only once. This rearrangement joins TRBV27 to TRBJ2-7; D gene uncertain. The CDR3 contains 15 residues. V was pared by 0 bases and J by 0 bases, with 9 bases between. Germline V gene lookup returns CDR1 MNHEY and CDR2 SMNVEV (reference sequence). CDR3 in amino acids: CASSLSQVGSYEQYF. CDR3 nucleotides: TGTGCCAGCAGTTTATCTCAGGTCGGCTCCTACGAGCAGTACTTC.

The rearrangement links TRBV3-1 (or the pseudogene TRBV3-2) to TRBJ2-5; 8 bases fit TRBD1. CDR3 length equals 16 residues. Germline assignment: CDR1 LGHDT and CDR2 YNNKEL (reference sequence). The V gene end was trimmed by 0 bases and the J gene end by 5 bases; junction bases not matched to a gene: 8. DNA of the CDR3: TGTGCCAGCAGCCAAGACAGGCAGGGGGCGAGGGAGACCCAGTACTTC. Translated, it gives CASSQDRQGARETQYF.

This clone was observed a single time. The chain couples TRBV5-4 to TRBJ2-2; a weak D match, TRBD2 (6 bases). The CDR3 has 13 amino acids. Germline CDR1 SGHNT, CDR2 YYREEE (reference sequence). Trimming cost V 4 bases and J 9 bases, with 13 bases left between them. This CDR3 reads CASSAVEGWELFF. In DNA form, the CDR3 reads TGTGCCAGCAGCGCAGTGGAGGGTTGGGAGCTGTTTTTT.

The rearrangement uses TRBV4-1 and TRBJ2-5; possibly TRBD2 for D (7 bases). Trimming left V 1 base short and J 5 bases short, with 11 bases between. CDR3 length: 14 residues. CDR1 is MGHRA and CDR2 is YSYEKL in the germline V gene. The CDR3 nucleotides are TGCGCCAGCAGCCAAGTGGGGGGGCGGGAGACCCAGTACTTC. Translation gives CASSQVGGRETQYF.

The gene calls are TRBV14 and TRBJ2-2; TRBD2 is a possible D gene (6 bases). Germline assignment: CDR1 SGHDN and CDR2 FVKESK. The V and J ends lost 4 bases and 7 bases respectively, with 10 bases between them. The CDR3 extends over 13 amino acids. The CDR3 coding sequence is TGTGCCAGCAGCCGGGCCGGGAGCGGGGAGCTGTTTTTT. Protein product: CASSRAGSGELFF.

The chain joins TRBV7-6 to TRBJ1-2; D possibly corresponds to TRBD1 (6 bases). CDR1 SGHVS and CDR2 FNYEAQ come from the germline V gene. V lost 5 bases, J lost 3 bases, and 16 bases lay in between. CDR3 length: 15 amino acids. CDR3 region: CASSDRGRGDYGYTF. Written as DNA, the CDR3 is TGTGCCAGCAGCGACCGGGGGCGAGGGGACTATGGCTACACCTTC.

This chain connects TRBV5-1 to TRBJ2-3; D gene uncertain. Germline V CDR1 and CDR2: SGHRS, YFSETQ. The CDR3 is 13 amino acids. V lost 4 bases and J lost 2, with 8 bases in between. The CDR3 nucleotides are TGCGCCAGCAGCGCATCGTTCACAGATACGCAGTATTTT. Amino acid sequence: CASSASFTDTQYF.

This rearrangement joins TRBV4-1 to TRBJ2-3; no definite D call. There are 12 residues in the CDR3. V gave up 1 base and J gave up 2 bases, with 1 base separating them. Germline CDR1 reads MGHRA; CDR2 reads YSYEKL. The CDR3 coding sequence is TGCGCCAGCAGCCAAGCCACAGATACGCAGTATTTT. This gives the protein CASSQATDTQYF.

The chain's CDR3 is CASRFQGIGNNEQFF. The CDR3 bases are TGTGCCAGCAGGTTCCAGGGGATAGGTAACAATGAGCAGTTCTTC. This rearrangement joins TRBV11-2 to TRBJ2-1; a possible D gene is TRBD1 (6 bases). Per germline, CDR1 SGHAT and CDR2 FQNNGV. CDR3 size: 15 residues. V was clipped by 6 bases and J by 5 bases, with 17 bases between them.

DNA of the CDR3: TGTGCCAGCAGTTATCGGCAGGTCCTTAATTCACCCCTCCACTTT. Its protein is CASSYRQVLNSPLHF. V is TRBV6-5 and J is TRBJ1-6; no reliable D call. Trimming shortened V by 3 bases and J by 6 bases, and 12 bases separated the two germline ends. The V gene's germline CDR1 is MNHEY and CDR2 SVGAGI. CDR3 length equals 15 residues.

The chain is built from TRBV5-6 and TRBJ2-3, with D perhaps TRBD1 (6 bases). CDR1 and CDR2 from the germline V gene are SGHDT and YYEEEE. V lost 4 bases, J lost 0 bases, and 15 bases lay in between. The CDR3 sequence is 16 residues long. In nucleotides, the CDR3 is TGTGCCAGCAGCCCTTTGACCCAGGGGAGCACAGATACGCAGTATTTT. It specifies CASSPLTQGSTDTQYF.

The chain carries TRBV5-6 and TRBJ2-5, with 11 nucleotides matching TRBD2. Germline-derived CDR1 and CDR2 are SGHDT and YYEEEE. CDR3 length: 16 residues. V lost 2 bases and J lost 5; bases outside the gene matches: 8. The CDR3 DNA reads as TGTGCCAGCAGCTTTAGCGGGGGGGCAGTATTTGAGACCCAGTACTTC. It translates to CASSFSGGAVFETQYF.

This chain links TRBV3-1 (or the pseudogene TRBV3-2) with TRBJ2-4; D unclear. The CDR3 extends over 17 amino acids. Germline V lookup: CDR1 LGHDT, CDR2 YNNKEL (reference sequence). Deletions cut 0 bases from V and 0 bases from J, with 12 bases between. The CDR3: CASSQEASSLAKNIQYF. CDR3 in DNA: TGTGCCAGCAGCCAAGAAGCCAGTTCCTTAGCCAAAAACATTCAGTACTTC.

The chain recombines TRBV5-6 with TRBJ1-5, with TRBD1 as a possible D gene (5 bases). Trimming removed 0 bases from V and 0 bases from J, with 7 bases in between. Germline loops: CDR1 SGHDT, CDR2 YYEEEE. The CDR3 is made up of 15 amino acids. The CDR3 DNA reads as TGTGCCAGCAGCTTGGGGGGGTTTAGCAATCAGCCCCAGCATTTT. This gives the protein CASSLGGFSNQPQHF.

V and J are TRBV20-1 and TRBJ2-1; no firm D call. The CDR3 has 10 residues. Per the germline V gene, CDR1 is DFQATT and CDR2 is SNEGSKA (reference sequence). Trimming pared 6 bases from V and 7 bases from J, leaving 7 bases between. The DNA for the CDR3 is TGCAGTGCGAAGAGAAATGAGCAGTTCTTC. Residues: CSAKRNEQFF.

The rearrangement uses TRBV7-3 and TRBJ2-2, with TRBD2 matching over 11 bases. The trim removed 5 bases at V and 7 bases at J, leaving 6 bases unmatched. This CDR3 region has 15 residues. In germline, CDR1 is SGHTA, CDR2 FQGTGA. For the CDR3, the DNA is TGTGCCAGCAGCCTAGGGACTAGCGGTAGCGGGGAGCTGTTTTTT. Amino acids: CASSLGTSGSGELFF.

In the case of this clone: This sample also contains other DNA sequences that code for the same CDR3. The chain uses TRBV6-2 or TRBV6-3 and TRBJ1-5; 7 nucleotides line up with TRBD1. Germline V gene lookup returns CDR1 MNHEY and CDR2 SVGEGT. This CDR3 region has 15 residues. Trimming cost V 4 bases and J 2 bases; bases outside gene matches: 5. The CDR3 DNA sequence: TGTGCCAGCAGTTCCGCCACAGGGGGCAATCAGCCCCAGCATTTT. Translated, it gives CASSSATGGNQPQHF.

The J gene is TRBJ2-2, the V gene TRBV11-2; D not certain. This CDR3 comprises 13 residues. The V end was cut by 3 bases, the J end by 3 bases, with 5 bases between. Germline V gene data show CDR1 as SGHAT and CDR2 as FQNNGV. The CDR3 loop is CASSFRDTGELFF. The CDR3 nucleotides are TGTGCCAGCAGCTTCCGCGACACCGGGGAGCTGTTTTTT.

The genes are TRBV9 and TRBJ2-5; TRBD2 matches 8 bases. The CDR3 runs 16 residues. After removal of 4 bases from V and 4 bases from J, the junction contained 12 bases not matched to a gene. The V gene's germline CDR1 is SGDLS and CDR2 YYNGEE. The CDR3 loop reads CASSSGPTGGRETQYF. In nucleotides, the CDR3 is TGTGCCAGCAGCTCAGGACCTACGGGGGGGAGAGAGACCCAGTACTTC.

The V and J genes are TRBV4-3 and TRBJ2-7; TRBD2 might be the D (7 bases). This CDR3 contains 15 residues. V shed 0 bases and J shed 5 bases, with 14 bases lying between them. The V gene's germline CDR1 is LGHNA and CDR2 YSLEER. CDR3 nucleotide sequence: TGCGCCAGCAGCCAAGAGGGGGGGGCCTCGAACGAGCAGTACTTC. It yields the protein CASSQEGGASNEQYF.

The chain employs TRBV5-1 and TRBJ2-3; 9 positions match TRBD2. The germline V gene has CDR1 SGHRS and CDR2 YFSETQ. This CDR3 is built from 15 residues. J was trimmed by 2 bases and V by 2 bases; bases with no gene match: 3. The DNA for the CDR3 is TGCGCCAGCAGCTTCGGCGGGGGGGACACAGATACGCAGTATTTT. This translates into CASSFGGGDTDTQYF.